Included here is one T cell receptor beta chain sequence, with context. Its antigen is not identified. TCRdb itself ran the reads through MiXCR, one entry per CDR3 protein. The sample lists 830,000 or so distinct CDR3 sequences; approximately 32% were seen once. The record originates from a study of T cell repertoires in cytomegalovirus infection. Study in general: It was recently identified HLA-C-restricted and well-studied HLA-B-restricted CMV epitopes that the study used. Public TCR beta signatures marked donors with CMV infection and the matching HLA. Study findings and constraints: Public TCR beta family frequency separated CMV-and-HLA carriers, including in an independent cohort.

The sample was cultured CD8+ T cells from PBMCs, taken from culture after CMV antigen stimulation. The TCR was taken from a human donor in good health (CMV status not recorded). Some clones in this sample may be carry-over from other donors' samples.

The CDR3, as DNA: TGCAGCGTCGCCTTTCGGGGGTCTTCTGGGGCCAACGTCCTGACTTTC. Translation: CSVAFRGSSGANVLTF. The chain combines TRBV29-1 with TRBJ2-6; maybe TRBD2 (6 bases). V was pared by 6 bases and J by 1 base, with 16 bases between. The CDR3 totals 16 residues. Germline V gives CDR1 SQVTM, CDR2 ANQGSEA.